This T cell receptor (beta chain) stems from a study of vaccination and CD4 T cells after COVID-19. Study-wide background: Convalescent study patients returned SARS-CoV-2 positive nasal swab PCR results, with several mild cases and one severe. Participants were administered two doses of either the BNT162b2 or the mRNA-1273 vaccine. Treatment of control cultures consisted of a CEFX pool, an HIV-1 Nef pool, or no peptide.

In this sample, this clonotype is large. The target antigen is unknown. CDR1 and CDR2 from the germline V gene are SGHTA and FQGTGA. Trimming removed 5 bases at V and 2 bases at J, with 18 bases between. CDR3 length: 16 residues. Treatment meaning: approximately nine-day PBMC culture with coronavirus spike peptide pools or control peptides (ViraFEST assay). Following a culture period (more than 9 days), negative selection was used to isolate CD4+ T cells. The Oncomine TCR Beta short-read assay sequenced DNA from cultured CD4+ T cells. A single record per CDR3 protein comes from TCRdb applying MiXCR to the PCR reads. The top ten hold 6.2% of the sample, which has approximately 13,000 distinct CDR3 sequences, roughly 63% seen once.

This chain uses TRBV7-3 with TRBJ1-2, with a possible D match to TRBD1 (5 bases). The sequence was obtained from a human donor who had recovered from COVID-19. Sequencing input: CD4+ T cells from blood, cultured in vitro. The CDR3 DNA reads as TGTGCCAGCAGCCGGAGGGTTGGAGGGGCGAACTATGGCTACACCTTC. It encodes CASSRRVGGANYGYTF.